The 11 T cell receptor beta chains below were found in one sample sequenced in a study of read filtering for tumor transcriptome and immune sequencing. This library used 300 to 500 ng RNA and molecular barcoded adaptors spanning alpha/delta and beta/gamma chains. MiXCR was run by TCRdb on the reads, yielding one entry per CDR3 protein. The sample carries around 60,000 distinct CDR3 sequences, around 21% recorded once. The sample taken for sequencing was a population of CD138-negative cells sorted from bone marrow. All receptors come from a donor aged 40 or older with multiple myeloma.

This clonotype was detected ten times or more. This CDR3 is CASSDGPIRVFRTDTQYF. DNA for the CDR3: TGTGCCAGCAGTGATGGGCCGATTCGGGTTTTTCGCACAGATACGCAGTATTTT. V gene TRBV2 combines with J gene TRBJ2-3; D is undetermined. CDR1 SNHLY and CDR2 FYNNEI come from the germline V gene. There are 18 residues in the CDR3. V gave up 3 bases and J gave up 1 base, with 20 bases separating them.

This clonotype came up many times. The CDR3 sequence is CASSETGGRTEAFF. As DNA, the CDR3 is TGTGCCAGCAGCGAGACAGGGGGAAGAACTGAAGCTTTCTTT. The V and J genes are TRBV6-1 and TRBJ1-1, with 9 positions matching TRBD1. V was clipped by 6 bases and J by 5 bases; unmatched bases: 7. This CDR3 is 14 amino acids long. Looked up from germline, CDR1 is MNHNS and CDR2 is SASEGT.

This clonotype was counted many times. In nucleotides, the CDR3 is TGTGCCAGCAGCTTAGAGGTAGCGGGACAAGAGACCCAGTACTTC. Residues: CASSLEVAGQETQYF. The chain combines TRBV7-2 with TRBJ2-5; TRBD2 matches at 8 bases. The germline gives CDR1 SGHTA, CDR2 FQGNSA. The V gene end was trimmed by 1 base and the J gene end by 2 bases; junction bases not matched to a gene: 3. The CDR3 contains 15 residues.

To note about this clonotype: A read error is possible here, since a much larger clone lies one base away. The chain combines TRBV12-5 with TRBJ2-7; 9 nucleotides line up with TRBD1. The last part of the DNA fits TRBJ2-1 better; the J call may be wrong. The V gene's germline CDR1 is LGHNT and CDR2 FRNRAP. The CDR3 contains 14 residues. The CDR3 here is CASGQGQGPYEQFF. The CDR3 DNA reads TGTGCTAGTGGTCAGGGACAGGGCCCCTACGAGCAGTTCTTC.

The chain links TRBV6-5 to TRBJ2-2; 8 positions match TRBD2. The CDR3 totals 16 residues. CDR1 MNHEY and CDR2 SVGAGI come from the germline V gene. After removal of 2 bases from V and 3 bases from J, the junction contained 5 bases not matched to a gene. The CDR3 loop is CASSYPSGRDTGELFF. As DNA, the CDR3 is TGTGCCAGCAGTTACCCCAGCGGGAGAGACACCGGGGAGCTGTTTTTT.

This clonotype was detected once. Just one base apart from a much larger clone, this may be a read error. V and J are TRBV12-3 or TRBV12-4 and TRBJ1-5; TRBD1 matches at 9 bases. After removal of 5 bases from V and 5 bases from J, the junction contained 7 bases not matched to a gene. The CDR3 length is 15 residues. The CDR3 bases are TGTGCCAGCAGTCCCGGGACAGGGTTGGATCAGCCCCAGCATTTT. Translated: CASSPGTGLDQPQHF.

Many counts were recorded for this clonotype. V gene TRBV13 combines with J gene TRBJ2-1; D might be TRBD2 (5 bases). Trimming cost V 4 bases and J 1 base, with 11 bases left between them. The CDR3 sequence is 15 residues long. Germline lookup yields CDR1 PRHDT and CDR2 FYEKMQ (reference sequence). The CDR3 loop reads CASSSLLGSYNEQFF. The CDR3 nucleotides are TGTGCCAGCAGCTCCCTACTAGGTTCCTACAATGAGCAGTTCTTC.

This clonotype was recorded at least ten times. This chain uses TRBV19 with TRBJ2-2, with D perhaps given as TRBD1 or TRBD2 (5 bases each). Germline CDR1 is LNHDA and CDR2 is SQIVND (reference sequence). This CDR3 has 15 amino acids. With 7 bases removed from V and 0 bases from J, the gap between germline ends came to 12 bases. CDR3 sequence reads: CASTFGAPNTGELFF. Here the CDR3 DNA reads TGTGCCAGTACCTTCGGGGCACCGAACACCGGGGAGCTGTTTTTT.

This clonotype was counted many times. This chain links TRBV24-1 with TRBJ2-2; possible D gene TRBD2, 5 bases. Between the trimmed V and J ends, which lost 6 bases and 1 base, there was a span of 11 bases. The germline V gene encodes CDR1 KGHDR and CDR2 SFDVKD. The CDR3 is made up of 15 amino acids. The CDR3 loop is CATSPTRGNTGELFF. CDR3 sequence (DNA): TGTGCCACCAGTCCAACACGGGGGAACACCGGGGAGCTGTTTTTT.

Turning to this clonotype: Here the CDR3 omits its conserved ending phenylalanine or tryptophan, so a read error is the likely source. The chain has TRBV20-1 and TRBJ2-3; no clear D gene. The V gene's germline CDR1 is DFQATT and CDR2 SNEGSKA (reference sequence). The germline V and J ends were trimmed by 2 bases and 2 bases, with 8 bases remaining between them. This CDR3 has 13 residues. Here the CDR3 reads CSARLRITDTQYS. In DNA, the CDR3 is TGCAGTGCTAGACTCCGAATCACAGATACGCAGTATTCT.

This clonotype was seen a few times. CDR3 region: CSAPEGREHYNEQFF. In nucleotides, the CDR3 is TGCAGTGCCCCCGAGGGGCGGGAGCACTACAATGAGCAGTTCTTC. The chain joins TRBV20-1 to TRBJ2-1; TRBD2 aligns across 7 bases. The CDR3 contains 15 residues. V gave up 6 bases and J gave up 3 bases; unmatched junction bases: 11. Germline CDR1 is DFQATT and CDR2 is SNEGSKA (reference sequence).